This T cell receptor beta chain comes out of a study of neoadjuvant nivolumab and ipilimumab in lung cancer (dated by TCRdb to about 2020). Study-level background: Intravenous nivolumab was dosed at 3 mg/kg on days 1, 15 and 29, and in the combination arm ipilimumab 1 mg/kg was added on day 1 only. The study compared TCR repertoires in pretherapy (baseline) peripheral blood with TCR repertoires in tumors resected at surgery following neoadjuvant immune checkpoint blockade. The primary endpoint of the trial was the rate of major pathologic response (MPR) in the intention-to-treat population of each study arm. Seven patients had matched pretherapy and resected tumor pairs analyzed, with four treated with nivolumab and three with nivolumab plus ipilimumab. The trial treated some 44 patients with operable NSCLC: some 23 were randomized to nivolumab monotherapy and around 20 to nivolumab plus ipilimumab. Findings and caveats that apply to the study as a whole: There was no significant correlation between TCR clonality and pathologic tumor regression, and just a single major-pathologic-response sample was available for the clonality-regression analysis. A small number of samples was subjected to TCR sequencing. Richness in tumors resected after neoadjuvant therapy showed a positive correlation with pretherapy blood TCR richness (Spearman R ≈ 0.79). From pretherapy to surgery, tumor T-cell richness and clonality went up in three of three dual-therapy tumors, versus only two of four nivolumab-treated tumors. TCR richness and clonality were greater in resected tumors than in tumor-adjacent uninvolved lung, and increases were seen in more dual-therapy-treated tumors.

Reading the label with the study, this specimen's time point is: pretherapy, before neoadjuvant immune checkpoint inhibitors. The samples were taken from NEOSTAR, a phase 2 randomized trial in operable NSCLC that tested neoadjuvant nivolumab or nivolumab plus ipilimumab, followed by surgery. Libraries were made using the immunoSEQ multiplex PCR assay. In the original analysis: Richness and clonality were used to summarize the repertoires, and clones that significantly expanded or contracted between pre- and post-therapy samples were identified. In TCRdb, the immuneACCESS table is reduced to in-frame sequences with V and J assigned. These tables do not hold every clone; where another copy was compared, an unresolved V gene accounts for under half, and the others remain unexplained. V and J calls and clone size come straight from that table; D and trimming were deduced from the DNA. The sample yields about 19,000 clones; 87% were counted once. The top ten clonotypes cover approximately 2.1% of the sample.

V and J lose 0 bases and 0 bases, and a span of 15 bases separates them. From its cysteine to its phenylalanine, the CDR3 spans 17 amino acids. The entry retains the CDR3 DNA only, 51 bases that are in frame from base 1. Looking up the germline V gene yields CDR1 SGHDT and CDR2 YYEEEE. About this clone itself: Its antigen is unknown. Base qualities were left out, and no much larger clone turns up one base away.

The specimen was peripheral blood, collected before neoadjuvant nivolumab, alone or with ipilimumab. This receptor was taken from an adult with non-small cell lung cancer. This chain is built from TRBV5-6 and TRBJ1-1; no D segment can be confidently identified. The nucleotide sequence reads TGTGCCAGCAGCTTGGCCTCTGAGGCAGCCTTGAACACTGAAGCTTTCTTT. Its amino acids are CASSLASEAALNTEAFF.